The clone carrying this T cell receptor beta chain was counted only a few times. This sample is part of a study of T cell responses to AZD1222 COVID-19 vaccine. TCRdb's table, derived via immunoSEQ multiplex PCR, lists solely in-frame clones and lacks some. This sample carries roughly 110,000 clones, 90% of them seen once, and the ten largest clones take 8%. The CDR3 spans 18 residues. The junction had 9 bases not matched to a gene; V was cut back by 5 bases and J by 0 bases. CDR1 is MNHEY, CDR2 SMNVEV, per germline (reference sequence). The sample was peripheral blood, taken 28 days after the second AZD1222 dose. The rearrangement links TRBV27 to TRBJ1-5, with 11 bases lining up with TRBD1. The sequence came from an adult who received the AZD1222 COVID-19 vaccine. CDR3 amino acids: CASSPGTGGGYSNQPQHF. The CDR3 DNA is TGTGCCAGCAGTCCCGGGACAGGGGGAGGTTATAGCAATCAGCCCCAGCATTTT.